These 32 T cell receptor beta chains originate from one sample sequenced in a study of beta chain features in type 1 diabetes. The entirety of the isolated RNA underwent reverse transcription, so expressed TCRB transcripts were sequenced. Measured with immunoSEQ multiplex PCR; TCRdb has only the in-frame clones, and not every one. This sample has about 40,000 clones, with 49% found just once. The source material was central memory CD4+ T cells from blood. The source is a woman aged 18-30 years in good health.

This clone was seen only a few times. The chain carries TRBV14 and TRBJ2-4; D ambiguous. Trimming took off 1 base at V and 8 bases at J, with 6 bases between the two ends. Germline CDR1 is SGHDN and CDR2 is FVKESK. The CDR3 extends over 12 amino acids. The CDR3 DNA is TGTGCCAGCAGCCAAGTTGAGGACATTCAGTACTTC. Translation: CASSQVEDIQYF.

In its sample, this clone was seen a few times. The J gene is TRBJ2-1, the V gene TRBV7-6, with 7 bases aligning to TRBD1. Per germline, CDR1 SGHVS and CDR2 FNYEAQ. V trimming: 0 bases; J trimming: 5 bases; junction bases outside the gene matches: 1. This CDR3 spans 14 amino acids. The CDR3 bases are TGTGCCAGCAGCTTAGCGGGGACAGACAATGAGCAGTTCTTC. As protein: CASSLAGTDNEQFF. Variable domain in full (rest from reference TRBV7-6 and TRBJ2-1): GAGVSQSPRYKVTKRGQDVALRCDPISGHVSLYWYRQALGQGPEFLTYFNYEAQQDKSGLPNDRFSAERPEGSISTLTIQRTEQRDSAMYRCASSLAGTDNEQFFGPGTRLTVL.

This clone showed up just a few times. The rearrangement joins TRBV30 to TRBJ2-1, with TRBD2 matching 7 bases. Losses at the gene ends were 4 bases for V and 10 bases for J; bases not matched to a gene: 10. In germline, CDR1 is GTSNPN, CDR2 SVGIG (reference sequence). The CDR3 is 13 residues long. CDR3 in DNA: TGTGCCTGGAACCCAGCGGGACGAGGAGAGCAGTTCTTC. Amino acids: CAWNPAGRGEQFF.

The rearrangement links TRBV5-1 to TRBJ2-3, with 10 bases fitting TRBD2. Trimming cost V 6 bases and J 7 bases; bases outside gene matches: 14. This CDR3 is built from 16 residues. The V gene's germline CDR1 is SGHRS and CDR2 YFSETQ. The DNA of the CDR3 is TGCGCCAGCATCCGCGAACCGGGACTAGCGATGAATACGCAGTATTTT. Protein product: CASIREPGLAMNTQYF.

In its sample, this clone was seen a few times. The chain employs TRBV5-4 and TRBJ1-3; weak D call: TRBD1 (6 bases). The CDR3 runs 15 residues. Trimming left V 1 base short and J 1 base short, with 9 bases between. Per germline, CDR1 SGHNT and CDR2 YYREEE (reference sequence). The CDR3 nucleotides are TGTGCCAGCAGCTTGACCGGGACATCTGGAAACACCATATATTTT. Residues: CASSLTGTSGNTIYF.

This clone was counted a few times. CDR3 residues: CAWSVRMWTQDEKLFF. CDR3 nucleotide sequence: TGTGCCTGGAGTGTACGGATGTGGACACAGGATGAAAAACTGTTTTTT. The V gene is TRBV30, the J gene TRBJ1-4; tentatively, D is TRBD1 (5 bases). CDR1 and CDR2 from the germline V gene are GTSNPN and SVGIG (reference sequence). V was pared by 0 bases and J by 6 bases, with 17 bases between. The CDR3 covers 16 residues.

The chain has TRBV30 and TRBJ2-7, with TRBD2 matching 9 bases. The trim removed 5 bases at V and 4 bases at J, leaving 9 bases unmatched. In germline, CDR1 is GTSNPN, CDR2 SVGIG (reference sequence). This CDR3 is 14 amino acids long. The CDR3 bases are TGTGCCTGGCTGCGGGAGGGCCCAGGGTACGAGCAGTACTTC. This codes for CAWLREGPGYEQYF.

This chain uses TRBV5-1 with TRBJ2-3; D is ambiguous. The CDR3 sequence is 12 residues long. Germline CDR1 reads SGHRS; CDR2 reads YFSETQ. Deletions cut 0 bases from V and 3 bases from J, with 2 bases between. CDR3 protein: CASSLATDTQYF. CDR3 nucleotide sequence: TGCGCCAGCAGCTTGGCGACAGATACGCAGTATTTT.

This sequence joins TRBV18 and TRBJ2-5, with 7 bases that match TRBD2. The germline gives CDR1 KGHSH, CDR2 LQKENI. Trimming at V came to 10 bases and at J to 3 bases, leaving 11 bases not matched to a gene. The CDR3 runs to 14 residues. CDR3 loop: CATSFFRGEETQYF. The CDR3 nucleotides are TGTGCCACCTCTTTCTTCCGGGGGGAAGAGACCCAGTACTTC.

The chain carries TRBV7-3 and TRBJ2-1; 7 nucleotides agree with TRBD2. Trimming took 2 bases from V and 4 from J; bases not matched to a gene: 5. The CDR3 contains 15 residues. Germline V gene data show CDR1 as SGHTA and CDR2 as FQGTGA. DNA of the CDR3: TGTGCCAGCAGCTTATCGGGAGGACGTTACAATGAGCAGTTCTTC. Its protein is CASSLSGGRYNEQFF.

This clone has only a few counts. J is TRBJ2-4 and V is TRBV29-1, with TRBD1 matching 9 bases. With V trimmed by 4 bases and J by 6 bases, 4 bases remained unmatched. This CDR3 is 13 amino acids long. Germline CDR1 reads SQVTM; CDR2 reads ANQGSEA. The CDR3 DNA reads TGCAGCGTTGGTCTACAGGGGGCAAACATTCAGTACTTC. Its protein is CSVGLQGANIQYF.

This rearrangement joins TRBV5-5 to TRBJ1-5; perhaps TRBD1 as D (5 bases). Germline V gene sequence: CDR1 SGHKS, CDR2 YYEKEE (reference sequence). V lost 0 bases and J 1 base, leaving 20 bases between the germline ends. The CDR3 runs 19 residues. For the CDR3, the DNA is TGTGCCAGCAGCTTGGGTCAGGGATCAAGGTATGGGAGCAATCAGCCCCAGCATTTT. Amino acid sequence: CASSLGQGSRYGSNQPQHF.

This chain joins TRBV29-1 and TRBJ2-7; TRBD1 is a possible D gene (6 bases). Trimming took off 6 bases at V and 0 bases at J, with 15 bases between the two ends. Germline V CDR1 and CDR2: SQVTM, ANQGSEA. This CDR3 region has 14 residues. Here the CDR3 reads CSVKQGRSSYEQYF. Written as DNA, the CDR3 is TGCAGCGTGAAACAGGGAAGGAGCTCCTACGAGCAGTACTTC.

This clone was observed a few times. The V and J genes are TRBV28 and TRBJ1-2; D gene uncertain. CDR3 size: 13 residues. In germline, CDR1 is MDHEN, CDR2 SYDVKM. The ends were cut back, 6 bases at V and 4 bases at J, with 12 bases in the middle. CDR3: CASSPVFSYGYTF. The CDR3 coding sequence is TGTGCCAGCAGCCCCGTATTTTCCTATGGCTACACCTTC.

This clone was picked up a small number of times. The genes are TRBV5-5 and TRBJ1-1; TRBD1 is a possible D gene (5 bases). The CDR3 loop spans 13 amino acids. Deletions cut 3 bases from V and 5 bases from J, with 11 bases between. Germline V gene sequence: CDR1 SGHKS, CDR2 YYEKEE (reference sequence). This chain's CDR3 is CASSSGLRTEAFF. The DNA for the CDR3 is TGTGCCAGCAGCTCGGGACTGAGGACTGAAGCTTTCTTT. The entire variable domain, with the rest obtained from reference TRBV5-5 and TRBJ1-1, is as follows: DAGVTQSPTHLIKTRGQQVTLRCSPISGHKSVSWYQQVLGQGPQFIFQYYEKEERGRGNFPDRFSARQFPNYSSELNVNALLLGDSALYLCASSSGLRTEAFFGQGTRLTVV.

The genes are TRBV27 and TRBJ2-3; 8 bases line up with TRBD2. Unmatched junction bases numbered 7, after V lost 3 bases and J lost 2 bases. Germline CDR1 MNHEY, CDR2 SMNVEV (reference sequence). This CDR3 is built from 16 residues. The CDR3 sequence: CASSLVQREITDTQYF. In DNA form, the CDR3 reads TGTGCCAGCAGTTTGGTCCAGCGGGAGATCACAGATACGCAGTATTTT.

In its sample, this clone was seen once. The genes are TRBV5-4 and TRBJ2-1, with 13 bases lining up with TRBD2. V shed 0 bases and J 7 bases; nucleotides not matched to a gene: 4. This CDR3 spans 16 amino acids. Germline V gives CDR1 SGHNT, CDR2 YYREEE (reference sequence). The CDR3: CASSLGLAGGQNEQFF. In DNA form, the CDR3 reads TGTGCCAGCAGCTTGGGACTAGCGGGAGGACAAAATGAGCAGTTCTTC. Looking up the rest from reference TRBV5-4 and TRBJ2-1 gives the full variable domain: ETGVTQSPTHLIKTRGQQVTLRCSSQSGHNTVSWYQQALGQGPQFIFQYYREEENGRGNFPPRFSGLQFPNYSSELNVNALELDDSALYLCASSLGLAGGQNEQFFGPGTRLTVL.

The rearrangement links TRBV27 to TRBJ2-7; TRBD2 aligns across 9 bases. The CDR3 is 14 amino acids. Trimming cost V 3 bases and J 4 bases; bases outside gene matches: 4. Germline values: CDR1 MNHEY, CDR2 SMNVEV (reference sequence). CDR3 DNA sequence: TGTGCCAGCAGTTTGGTTAGCGGGGGATACGAGCAGTACTTC. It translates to CASSLVSGGYEQYF.

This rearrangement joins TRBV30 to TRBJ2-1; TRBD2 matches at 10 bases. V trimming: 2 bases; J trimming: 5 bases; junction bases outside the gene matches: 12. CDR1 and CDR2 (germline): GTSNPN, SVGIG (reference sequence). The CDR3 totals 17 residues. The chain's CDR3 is CAWSTISGTSVNNEQFF. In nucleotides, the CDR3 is TGTGCCTGGAGTACAATTTCCGGGACTAGCGTCAACAATGAGCAGTTCTTC. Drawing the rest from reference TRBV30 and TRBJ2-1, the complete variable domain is SQTIHQWPATLVQPVGSPLSLECTVEGTSNPNLYWYRQAAGRGLQLLFYSVGIGQISSEVPQNLSASRPQDRQFILSSKKLLLSDSGFYLCAWSTISGTSVNNEQFFGPGTRLTVL.

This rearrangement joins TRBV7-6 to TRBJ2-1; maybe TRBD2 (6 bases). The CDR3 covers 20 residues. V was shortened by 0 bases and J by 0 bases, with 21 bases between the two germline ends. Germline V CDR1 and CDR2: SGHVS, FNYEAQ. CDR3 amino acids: CASSLAPTSLPWGSYNEQFF. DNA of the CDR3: TGTGCCAGCAGCTTAGCTCCGACTAGTCTCCCTTGGGGCTCCTACAATGAGCAGTTCTTC.

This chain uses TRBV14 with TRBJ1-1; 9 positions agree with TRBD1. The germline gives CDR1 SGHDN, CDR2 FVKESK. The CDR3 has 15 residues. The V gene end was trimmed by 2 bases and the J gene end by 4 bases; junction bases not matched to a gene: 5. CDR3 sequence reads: CASSQPTGGLTEAFF. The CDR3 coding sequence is TGTGCCAGCAGCCAACCGACAGGGGGGCTCACTGAAGCTTTCTTT.

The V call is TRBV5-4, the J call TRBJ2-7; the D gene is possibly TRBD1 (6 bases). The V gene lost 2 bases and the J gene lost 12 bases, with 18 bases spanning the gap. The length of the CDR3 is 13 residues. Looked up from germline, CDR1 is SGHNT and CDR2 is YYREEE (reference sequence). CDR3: CASSFKFDRPRYF. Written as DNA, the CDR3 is TGTGCCAGCAGCTTCAAATTCGACAGGCCGCGGTACTTC.

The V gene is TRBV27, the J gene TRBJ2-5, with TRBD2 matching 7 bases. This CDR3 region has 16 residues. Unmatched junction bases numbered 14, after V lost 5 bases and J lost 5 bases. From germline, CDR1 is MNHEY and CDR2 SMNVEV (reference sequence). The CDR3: CASSELASGDLETQYF. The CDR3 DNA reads TGTGCCAGCAGTGAACTAGCGTCAGGAGATCTCGAGACCCAGTACTTC.

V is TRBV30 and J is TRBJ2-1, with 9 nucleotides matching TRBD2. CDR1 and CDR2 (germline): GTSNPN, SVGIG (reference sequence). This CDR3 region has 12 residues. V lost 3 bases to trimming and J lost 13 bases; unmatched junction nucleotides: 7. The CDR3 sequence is CAWRIAGALQFF. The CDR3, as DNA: TGTGCCTGGAGAATAGCGGGGGCCCTACAGTTCTTC.

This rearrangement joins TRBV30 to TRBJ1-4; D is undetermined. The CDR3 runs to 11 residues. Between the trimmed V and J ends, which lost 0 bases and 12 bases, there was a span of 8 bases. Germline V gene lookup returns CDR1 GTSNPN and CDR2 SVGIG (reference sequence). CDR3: CAWSVPGELFF. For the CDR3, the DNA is TGTGCCTGGAGTGTACCCGGGGAACTGTTTTTT. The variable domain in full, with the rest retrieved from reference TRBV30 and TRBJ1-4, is SQTIHQWPATLVQPVGSPLSLECTVEGTSNPNLYWYRQAAGRGLQLLFYSVGIGQISSEVPQNLSASRPQDRQFILSSKKLLLSDSGFYLCAWSVPGELFFGSGTQLSVL.

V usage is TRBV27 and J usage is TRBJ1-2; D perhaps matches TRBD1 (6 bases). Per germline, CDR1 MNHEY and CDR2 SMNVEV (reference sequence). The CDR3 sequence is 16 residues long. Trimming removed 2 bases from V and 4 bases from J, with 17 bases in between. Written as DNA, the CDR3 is TGTGCCAGCAGTTTAGCAGCGGACAGACCGGTCTATGGCTACACCTTC. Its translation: CASSLAADRPVYGYTF.

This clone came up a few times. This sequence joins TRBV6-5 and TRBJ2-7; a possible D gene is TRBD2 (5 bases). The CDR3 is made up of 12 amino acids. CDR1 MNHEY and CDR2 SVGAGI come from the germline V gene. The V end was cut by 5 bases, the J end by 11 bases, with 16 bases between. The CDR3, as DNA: TGTGCCAGCAGTGCCCCAGCGGCTCCGGAGTACTTC. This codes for CASSAPAAPEYF.

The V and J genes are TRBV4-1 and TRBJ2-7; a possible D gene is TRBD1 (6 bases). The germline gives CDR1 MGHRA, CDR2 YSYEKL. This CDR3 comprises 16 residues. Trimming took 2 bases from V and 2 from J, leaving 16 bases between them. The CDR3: CASSQYPQGPAYEQYF. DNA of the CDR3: TGCGCCAGCAGCCAATATCCTCAGGGGCCTGCCTACGAGCAGTACTTC.

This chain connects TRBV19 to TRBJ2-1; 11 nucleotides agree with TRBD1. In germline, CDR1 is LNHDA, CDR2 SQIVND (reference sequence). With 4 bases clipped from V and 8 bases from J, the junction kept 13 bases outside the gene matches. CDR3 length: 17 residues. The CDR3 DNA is TGTGCCAGTAGTAACCAAAGGGACAGGGGGATGGTCCATGAGCAGTTCTTC. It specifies CASSNQRDRGMVHEQFF.

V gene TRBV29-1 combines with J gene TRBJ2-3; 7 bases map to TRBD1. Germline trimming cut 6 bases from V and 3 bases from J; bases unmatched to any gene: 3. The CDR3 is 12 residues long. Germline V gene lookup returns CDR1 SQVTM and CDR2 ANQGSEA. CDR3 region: CSVGTETDTQYF. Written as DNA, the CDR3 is TGCAGCGTGGGGACAGAAACAGATACGCAGTATTTT.

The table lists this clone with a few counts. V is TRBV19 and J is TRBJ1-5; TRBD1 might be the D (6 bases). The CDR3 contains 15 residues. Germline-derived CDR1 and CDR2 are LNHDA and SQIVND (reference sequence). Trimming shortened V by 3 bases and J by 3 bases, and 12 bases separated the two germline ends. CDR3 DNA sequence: TGTGCCAGTAGTATCTGGGGACAAGACAATCAGCCCCAGCATTTT. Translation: CASSIWGQDNQPQHF.

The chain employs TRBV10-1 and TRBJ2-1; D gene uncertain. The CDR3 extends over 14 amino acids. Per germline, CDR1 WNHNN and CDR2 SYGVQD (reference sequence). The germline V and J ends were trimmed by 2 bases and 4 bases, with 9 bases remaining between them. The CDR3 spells CASSERQAYNEQFF. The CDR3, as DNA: TGCGCCAGCAGTGAGAGGCAGGCGTACAATGAGCAGTTCTTC.